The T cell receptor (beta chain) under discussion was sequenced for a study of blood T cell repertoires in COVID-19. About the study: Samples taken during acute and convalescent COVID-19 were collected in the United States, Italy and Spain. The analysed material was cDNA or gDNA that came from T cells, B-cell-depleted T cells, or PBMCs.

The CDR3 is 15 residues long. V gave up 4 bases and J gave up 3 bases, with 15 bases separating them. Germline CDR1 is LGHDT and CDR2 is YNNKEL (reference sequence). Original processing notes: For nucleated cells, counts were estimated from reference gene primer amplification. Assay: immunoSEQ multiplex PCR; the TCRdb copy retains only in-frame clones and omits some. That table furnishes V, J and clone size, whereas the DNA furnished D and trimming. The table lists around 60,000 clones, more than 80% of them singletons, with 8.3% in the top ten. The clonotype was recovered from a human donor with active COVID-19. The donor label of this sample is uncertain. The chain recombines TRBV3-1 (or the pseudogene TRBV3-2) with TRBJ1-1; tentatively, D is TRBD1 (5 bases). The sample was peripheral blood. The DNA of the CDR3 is TGTGCCAGCAGCCCAGGCGGGGGAGGGTACACTGAAGCTTTCTTT. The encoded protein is CASSPGGGGYTEAFF.